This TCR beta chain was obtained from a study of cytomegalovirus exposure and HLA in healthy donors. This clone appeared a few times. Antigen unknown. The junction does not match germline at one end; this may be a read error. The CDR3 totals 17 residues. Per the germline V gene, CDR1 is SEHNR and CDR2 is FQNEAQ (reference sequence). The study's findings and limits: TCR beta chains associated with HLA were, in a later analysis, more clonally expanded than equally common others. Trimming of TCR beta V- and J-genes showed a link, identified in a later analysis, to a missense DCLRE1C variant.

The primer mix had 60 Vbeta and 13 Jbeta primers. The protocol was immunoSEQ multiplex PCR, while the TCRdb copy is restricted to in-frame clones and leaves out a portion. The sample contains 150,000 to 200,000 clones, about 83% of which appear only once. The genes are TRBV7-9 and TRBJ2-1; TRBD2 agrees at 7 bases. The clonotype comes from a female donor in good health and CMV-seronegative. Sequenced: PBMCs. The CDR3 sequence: CSSRGGSTISSGNEQFF. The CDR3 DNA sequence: TGTTCCAGCCGAGGCGGGAGCACCATTTCATCGGGTAATGAGCAGTTCTTC.